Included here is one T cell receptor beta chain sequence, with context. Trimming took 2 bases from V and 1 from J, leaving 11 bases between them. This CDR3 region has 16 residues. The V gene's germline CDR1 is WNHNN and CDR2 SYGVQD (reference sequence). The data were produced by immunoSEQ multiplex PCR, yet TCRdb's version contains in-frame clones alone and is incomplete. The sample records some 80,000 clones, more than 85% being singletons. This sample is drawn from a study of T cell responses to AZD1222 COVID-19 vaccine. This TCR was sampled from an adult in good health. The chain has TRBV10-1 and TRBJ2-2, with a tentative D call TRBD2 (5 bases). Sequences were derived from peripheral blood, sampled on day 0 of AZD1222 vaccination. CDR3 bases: TGCGCCAGCAGTGAGGCCCTAGCCGGGAACACCGGGGAGCTGTTTTTT. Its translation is CASSEALAGNTGELFF.